A selection of T cell receptor beta chains follows, all from one sample in a study of response to subunit inactivated influenza vaccine. TCRdb used MiXCR to reprocess the RT-PCR reads, holding one entry per CDR3 protein. Among more than 700,000 distinct CDR3 sequences listed, 21% were seen once. This material consisted of PBMCs from blood, taken 5 to 6 days after vaccination. Receptors originate from a man aged 45 to 65 who received an inactivated influenza vaccine. Each CDR3 is given with its conserved first and last residue. Fields, in order: V gene, CDR3 length, J gene, clone size, D gene, CDR3 protein, CDR3 DNA. A D gene is named only where the DNA matches it firmly. Not all rows give a size; the values are once, few, many and, for expanded clones, a class.

v_call: TRBV7-9; cdr3_length: 15; j_call: TRBJ1-6; clone_size: -; d_call: -; cdr3_aa: CASSFTGTPNSPLHF; cdr3_nt: TGTGCCAGCAGCTTTACCGGGACACCTAATTCACCCCTCCACTTT
v_call: TRBV2; cdr3_length: 12; j_call: TRBJ2-7; clone_size: -; d_call: -; cdr3_aa: CASSDLGLGQYF; cdr3_nt: TGTGCCAGCAGTGATCTTGGGCTCGGCCAGTACTTC
v_call: TRBV24-1; cdr3_length: 16; j_call: TRBJ2-7; clone_size: few; d_call: -; cdr3_aa: CATSDFGPNGRYEQYF; cdr3_nt: TGTGCCACCAGTGATTTCGGACCGAACGGGCGGTACGAGCAGTACTTC
v_call: TRBV20-1; cdr3_length: 15; j_call: TRBJ1-6; clone_size: few; d_call: TRBD1; cdr3_aa: CSAPDRGSYNSPLHF; cdr3_nt: TGCAGTGCGCCTGACAGGGGATCCTATAATTCACCCCTCCACTTT
v_call: TRBV7-9; cdr3_length: 16; j_call: TRBJ2-7; clone_size: -; d_call: TRBD1; cdr3_aa: CASSTIRDRGFFEQYF; cdr3_nt: TGTGCCAGCAGCACTATCCGGGACAGGGGGTTTTTCGAGCAGTACTTC
v_call: TRBV12-3/TRBV12-4; cdr3_length: 15; j_call: TRBJ2-3; clone_size: -; d_call: -; cdr3_aa: CASSRRGTRTDTQYF; cdr3_nt: TGTGCCAGCAGCCGTCGGGGGACACGCACAGATACGCAGTATTTT
v_call: TRBV5-1; cdr3_length: 13; j_call: TRBJ2-7; clone_size: -; d_call: -; cdr3_aa: CASTLAPAYEQYF; cdr3_nt: TGCGCCAGCACACTAGCTCCCGCCTACGAGCAGTACTTC
v_call: TRBV12-3/TRBV12-4; cdr3_length: 18; j_call: TRBJ1-6; clone_size: -; d_call: TRBD1; cdr3_aa: CASSPSRGISSYNSPLHF; cdr3_nt: TGTGCCAGCAGCCCCAGCAGGGGGATTAGCTCCTATAATTCACCCCTCCACTTT
v_call: TRBV29-1; cdr3_length: 14; j_call: TRBJ2-4; clone_size: few; d_call: -; cdr3_aa: CSVVQGGAKNIQYF; cdr3_nt: TGCAGCGTTGTCCAGGGGGGAGCCAAAAACATTCAGTACTTC
v_call: TRBV10-3; cdr3_length: 13; j_call: TRBJ2-3; clone_size: -; d_call: -; cdr3_aa: CATASHSTDTQYF; cdr3_nt: TGTGCCACTGCTAGCCATAGCACAGATACGCAGTATTTT
v_call: TRBV29-1; cdr3_length: 14; j_call: TRBJ2-7; clone_size: many; d_call: -; cdr3_aa: CSTSDSFSSYEQYF; cdr3_nt: TGCAGTACCAGTGACAGTTTTTCATCCTACGAGCAGTACTTC
v_call: TRBV6-2/TRBV6-3; cdr3_length: 15; j_call: TRBJ2-1; clone_size: -; d_call: TRBD1; cdr3_aa: CASSDGTGEYNEQFF; cdr3_nt: TGTGCCAGCAGTGACGGGACAGGGGAATACAATGAGCAGTTCTTC
v_call: TRBV10-3; cdr3_length: 14; j_call: TRBJ1-5; clone_size: -; d_call: -; cdr3_aa: CAISVSGSNQPQHF; cdr3_nt: TGTGCCATCAGTGTCTCGGGGAGCAATCAGCCCCAGCATTTT
v_call: TRBV4-1; cdr3_length: 15; j_call: TRBJ2-3; clone_size: few; d_call: -; cdr3_aa: CASSPTGQEGDTQYF; cdr3_nt: TGCGCCAGCAGCCCCACAGGGCAGGAGGGAGATACGCAGTATTTT
v_call: TRBV7-9; cdr3_length: 17; j_call: TRBJ2-1; clone_size: -; d_call: TRBD2; cdr3_aa: CASSLLRGSGMPSEQFF; cdr3_nt: TGTGCCAGCAGCTTGCTCCGAGGGAGCGGGATGCCCTCTGAGCAGTTCTTC
v_call: TRBV20-1; cdr3_length: 13; j_call: TRBJ2-7; clone_size: many; d_call: -; cdr3_aa: CSARLPGVGEQYF; cdr3_nt: TGCAGTGCTAGACTTCCGGGGGTGGGGGAGCAGTACTTC
v_call: TRBV6-5; cdr3_length: 15; j_call: TRBJ2-7; clone_size: few; d_call: -; cdr3_aa: CASSYSMASTYEQYF; cdr3_nt: TGTGCCAGCAGTTACTCCATGGCAAGTACCTACGAGCAGTACTTC
v_call: TRBV21-1; cdr3_length: 15; j_call: TRBJ2-3; clone_size: few; d_call: -; cdr3_aa: CASSNGLQGADTQYF; cdr3_nt: TGTGCCAGCAGCAACGGATTGCAGGGGGCAGATACGCAGTATTTT
v_call: TRBV15; cdr3_length: 13; j_call: TRBJ2-4; clone_size: -; d_call: -; cdr3_aa: CATSSRGREVQYF; cdr3_nt: TGTGCCACCAGCAGTCGGGGAAGGGAAGTTCAGTACTTC
v_call: TRBV3-1; cdr3_length: 18; j_call: TRBJ2-1; clone_size: -; d_call: TRBD2; cdr3_aa: CASSPIRTSGSSYNEQFF; cdr3_nt: TGTGCCAGCAGCCCTATCAGGACTAGCGGGAGCTCCTACAATGAGCAGTTCTTC
v_call: TRBV4-1; cdr3_length: 19; j_call: TRBJ2-2; clone_size: many; d_call: TRBD2; cdr3_aa: CASSQRLAAGVTNTGELFF; cdr3_nt: TGCGCCAGCAGCCAGCGACTAGCGGCAGGGGTAACGAACACCGGGGAGCTGTTTTTT
v_call: TRBV5-1; cdr3_length: 16; j_call: TRBJ1-2; clone_size: few; d_call: -; cdr3_aa: CASSLVSRSKDYGYTF; cdr3_nt: TGCGCCAGCAGCTTGGTTTCGAGAAGCAAGGACTATGGCTACACCTTC
v_call: TRBV5-6; cdr3_length: 17; j_call: TRBJ2-5; clone_size: -; d_call: TRBD1; cdr3_aa: CASSLPILGTGQETQYF; cdr3_nt: TGTGCCAGCAGCTTGCCGATCCTAGGGACAGGGCAAGAGACCCAGTACTTC
v_call: TRBV12-3/TRBV12-4; cdr3_length: 14; j_call: TRBJ2-5; clone_size: -; d_call: TRBD1; cdr3_aa: CASSPGQGVPTQYF; cdr3_nt: TGTGCCAGCAGTCCGGGACAGGGGGTCCCGACCCAGTACTTC
v_call: TRBV2; cdr3_length: 18; j_call: TRBJ1-1; clone_size: -; d_call: -; cdr3_aa: CTSSLFWVFSAGSTEAFF; cdr3_nt: TGTACCAGCAGTTTATTCTGGGTGTTTTCCGCGGGGAGCACTGAAGCTTTCTTT
v_call: TRBV6-1; cdr3_length: 14; j_call: TRBJ2-3; clone_size: few; d_call: TRBD2; cdr3_aa: CASSPDGGASTQYF; cdr3_nt: TGTGCCAGCAGTCCCGACGGGGGGGCCTCTACGCAGTATTTT
v_call: TRBV19; cdr3_length: 13; j_call: TRBJ1-5; clone_size: few; d_call: -; cdr3_aa: CASSHYSNQPQHF; cdr3_nt: TGTGCCAGTAGCCATTATAGCAATCAGCCCCAGCATTTT
v_call: TRBV10-3; cdr3_length: 14; j_call: TRBJ2-3; clone_size: few; d_call: -; cdr3_aa: CAISGGRATDTQYF; cdr3_nt: TGTGCCATCAGTGGTGGCAGGGCCACAGATACGCAGTATTTT
v_call: TRBV7-9; cdr3_length: 14; j_call: TRBJ2-1; clone_size: -; d_call: -; cdr3_aa: CASSLVSWGNEQFF; cdr3_nt: TGTGCCAGCAGCTTAGTATCTTGGGGGAATGAGCAGTTCTTC
v_call: TRBV5-6; cdr3_length: 14; j_call: TRBJ2-5; clone_size: -; d_call: TRBD1; cdr3_aa: CASSYAGGGETQYF; cdr3_nt: TGTGCCAGCAGCTATGCAGGGGGTGGGGAGACCCAGTACTTC
v_call: TRBV20-1; cdr3_length: 15; j_call: TRBJ2-1; clone_size: -; d_call: -; cdr3_aa: CSAGIAVISYNEQFF; cdr3_nt: TGCAGTGCTGGAATAGCGGTAATCTCCTACAATGAGCAGTTCTTC
v_call: TRBV20-1; cdr3_length: 14; j_call: TRBJ2-1; clone_size: few; d_call: TRBD2; cdr3_aa: CSATERGRYNEQFF; cdr3_nt: TGCAGTGCTACAGAGCGGGGGCGATACAATGAGCAGTTCTTC
v_call: TRBV4-2; cdr3_length: 16; j_call: TRBJ2-2; clone_size: few; d_call: TRBD2; cdr3_aa: CASRGLAGGRTGELFF; cdr3_nt: TGTGCCAGCAGGGGACTAGCGGGAGGGAGGACCGGGGAGCTGTTTTTT
v_call: TRBV5-1; cdr3_length: 14; j_call: TRBJ2-4; clone_size: -; d_call: -; cdr3_aa: CASSLELAKNIQYF; cdr3_nt: TGCGCCAGCAGCTTGGAACTAGCCAAAAACATTCAGTACTTC
v_call: TRBV5-1; cdr3_length: 16; j_call: TRBJ2-7; clone_size: many; d_call: TRBD1; cdr3_aa: CASSSIGGAGSYEQYF; cdr3_nt: TGCGCCAGCAGCAGTATAGGGGGCGCCGGATCCTACGAGCAGTACTTC
v_call: TRBV29-1; cdr3_length: 18; j_call: TRBJ2-3; clone_size: -; d_call: TRBD2; cdr3_aa: CSVGPGLAGMRRTDTQYF; cdr3_nt: TGCAGCGTTGGTCCCGGACTAGCGGGGATGCGGCGCACAGATACGCAGTATTTT
v_call: TRBV29-1; cdr3_length: 12; j_call: TRBJ2-7; clone_size: many; d_call: -; cdr3_aa: CSVEGYSRGQYF; cdr3_nt: TGCAGCGTTGAGGGGTACTCTCGCGGGCAGTACTTC
v_call: TRBV9; cdr3_length: 13; j_call: TRBJ2-7; clone_size: -; d_call: -; cdr3_aa: CASSVVQSGEQYF; cdr3_nt: TGTGCCAGCAGCGTAGTTCAGTCCGGGGAGCAGTACTTC
v_call: TRBV12-3/TRBV12-4; cdr3_length: 16; j_call: TRBJ2-1; clone_size: few; d_call: TRBD2; cdr3_aa: CASSIRSGALYNEQFF; cdr3_nt: TGTGCCAGCAGTATCCGTAGCGGGGCCCTCTACAATGAGCAGTTCTTC
v_call: TRBV29-1; cdr3_length: 16; j_call: TRBJ2-7; clone_size: -; d_call: TRBD2; cdr3_aa: CSVKDVGGLAAYEQYF; cdr3_nt: TGCAGCGTCAAAGACGTCGGCGGACTAGCGGCCTACGAGCAGTACTTC
v_call: TRBV6-2/TRBV6-3; cdr3_length: 13; j_call: TRBJ1-1; clone_size: -; d_call: -; cdr3_aa: CASSSRRGSEAFF; cdr3_nt: TGTGCCAGCAGCTCCCGGAGGGGTTCGGAGGCTTTCTTT
v_call: TRBV4-3; cdr3_length: 17; j_call: TRBJ2-1; clone_size: -; d_call: TRBD2; cdr3_aa: CASSQLLTSGIYNEQFF; cdr3_nt: TGCGCCAGCAGCCAACTTCTGACTAGCGGGATTTACAATGAGCAGTTCTTC
v_call: TRBV12-3/TRBV12-4; cdr3_length: 16; j_call: TRBJ2-2; clone_size: -; d_call: -; cdr3_aa: CASSFRTGSNTGELFF; cdr3_nt: TGTGCCAGCAGTTTTCGCACAGGGTCTAACACCGGGGAGCTGTTTTTT
v_call: TRBV4-2; cdr3_length: 16; j_call: TRBJ2-4; clone_size: many; d_call: -; cdr3_aa: CASSQDLLLTKNIQYF; cdr3_nt: TGTGCCAGCAGCCAAGATCTGCTTCTGACCAAAAACATTCAGTACTTC
v_call: TRBV19; cdr3_length: 13; j_call: TRBJ2-1; clone_size: -; d_call: -; cdr3_aa: CASTLSGFDEQFF; cdr3_nt: TGTGCCAGTACCTTATCAGGATTCGATGAGCAGTTCTTC
v_call: TRBV20-1; cdr3_length: 14; j_call: TRBJ2-5; clone_size: many; d_call: -; cdr3_aa: CSAKGYGLQETQYF; cdr3_nt: TGCAGTGCTAAGGGATACGGTCTCCAAGAGACCCAGTACTTC
v_call: TRBV20-1; cdr3_length: 13; j_call: TRBJ2-1; clone_size: -; d_call: -; cdr3_aa: CSARDPSYNEQFF; cdr3_nt: TGCAGTGCTAGAGATCCTTCCTACAATGAGCAGTTCTTC
v_call: TRBV5-1; cdr3_length: 17; j_call: TRBJ1-3; clone_size: few; d_call: -; cdr3_aa: CASSLGSGTSSGNTIYF; cdr3_nt: TGCGCCAGCAGCTTGGGGTCGGGGACAAGCTCTGGAAACACCATATATTTT
v_call: TRBV7-6; cdr3_length: 16; j_call: TRBJ2-1; clone_size: -; d_call: -; cdr3_aa: CASSFSSAGPRGEQFF; cdr3_nt: TGTGCCAGCAGCTTCTCCAGTGCAGGGCCGCGCGGTGAGCAGTTCTTC
v_call: TRBV5-1; cdr3_length: 14; j_call: TRBJ2-5; clone_size: many; d_call: TRBD1; cdr3_aa: CASSFGQGRETQYF; cdr3_nt: TGCGCCAGCAGCTTCGGACAGGGACGAGAGACCCAGTACTTC
v_call: TRBV7-8; cdr3_length: 15; j_call: TRBJ2-1; clone_size: many; d_call: -; cdr3_aa: CASSLGGGMYNEQFF; cdr3_nt: TGTGCCAGCAGCTTGGGCGGCGGGATGTACAATGAGCAGTTCTTC
v_call: TRBV10-3; cdr3_length: 10; j_call: TRBJ2-3; clone_size: few; d_call: -; cdr3_aa: CAIGIDTQYF; cdr3_nt: TGTGCCATCGGGATAGATACGCAGTATTTT
v_call: TRBV18; cdr3_length: 13; j_call: TRBJ2-3; clone_size: -; d_call: -; cdr3_aa: CASSPPLVNTQYF; cdr3_nt: TGTGCCAGCTCACCACCACTAGTAAATACGCAGTATTTT
v_call: TRBV29-1; cdr3_length: 15; j_call: TRBJ2-4; clone_size: many; d_call: -; cdr3_aa: CSVEDRRGPVYIQYF; cdr3_nt: TGCAGCGTTGAAGATAGGCGGGGGCCAGTGTACATTCAGTACTTC
v_call: TRBV5-1; cdr3_length: 14; j_call: TRBJ1-2; clone_size: few; d_call: -; cdr3_aa: CASSLAQGDYGYTF; cdr3_nt: TGCGCCAGCAGCTTGGCCCAGGGAGACTATGGCTACACCTTC